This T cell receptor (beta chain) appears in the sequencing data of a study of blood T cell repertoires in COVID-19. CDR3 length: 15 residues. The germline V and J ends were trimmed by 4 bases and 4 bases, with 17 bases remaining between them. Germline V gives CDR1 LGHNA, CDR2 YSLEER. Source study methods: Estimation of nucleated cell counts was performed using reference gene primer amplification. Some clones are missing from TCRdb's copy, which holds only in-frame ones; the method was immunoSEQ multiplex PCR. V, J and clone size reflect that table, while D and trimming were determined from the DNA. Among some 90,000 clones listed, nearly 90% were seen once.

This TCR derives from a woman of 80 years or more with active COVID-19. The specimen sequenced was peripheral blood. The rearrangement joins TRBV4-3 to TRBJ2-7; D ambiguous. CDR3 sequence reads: CASSRYRVSTYEQYF. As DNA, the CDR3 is TGCGCCAGCAGCCGCTACCGGGTCTCTACATACGAGCAGTACTTC.